Presented here are 32 T cell receptor beta chains from one specimen sequenced in a study of regulatory T cells in long-lasting Graves disease. Time point indicated: newly diagnosed GD, antithyroid drugs for less than 3 months. PBMCs were the source of the RNA used for TCR sequencing. The TCR beta library used iRepertoire HTBI primers with Arm-PCR amplification of CDR3. A single record per CDR3 protein comes from TCRdb applying MiXCR to the multiplex PCR reads. This sample has under 300,000 distinct CDR3 sequences; around 16% occur once, and the top ten carry over 20%. Specimen: peripheral blood mononuclear cells (PBMCs), collected at new diagnosis, from a patient treated with antithyroid drugs. Receptor source: a female donor with Graves disease.

This clonotype was detected ten times or more. This chain uses TRBV14 with TRBJ2-7; D could derive from TRBD1 or TRBD2 (5 bases each). In germline, CDR1 is SGHDN, CDR2 FVKESK. The germline V and J ends were trimmed by 4 bases and 6 bases, with 19 bases remaining between them. CDR3 length: 15 residues. As DNA, the CDR3 is TGTGCCAGCAGCCTCCTGGGGGACCAGAGCACCGAGCAGTACTTC. Translated: CASSLLGDQSTEQYF. The complete variable domain, with remaining parts taken from reference TRBV14 and TRBJ2-7, reads EAGVTQFPSHSVIEKGQTVTLRCDPISGHDNLYWYRRVMGKEIKFLLHFVKESKQDESGMPNNRFLAERTGGTYSTLKVQPAELEDSGVYFCASSLLGDQSTEQYFGPGTRLTVT.

There are many counts of this clonotype. The chain employs TRBV29-1 and TRBJ1-2, with TRBD1 matching 8 bases. Germline V gene lookup returns CDR1 SQVTM and CDR2 ANQGSEA. This CDR3 comprises 13 residues. J gave up 3 bases and V 6 bases, and 6 bases lay outside the gene matches. CDR3 sequence: CSVTVDRDYGYTF. The DNA for the CDR3 is TGCAGCGTCACGGTGGACAGGGACTATGGCTACACCTTC.

This clonotype was observed many times. This sequence joins TRBV7-8 and TRBJ2-7; TRBD1 matches 9 bases. The CDR3 runs to 15 residues. V lost 4 bases and J lost 4; bases outside the gene matches: 8. Looked up from germline, CDR1 is SGHVS and CDR2 is FQNEAQ. The CDR3 protein is CASSSTGTGRYEQYF. The DNA of the CDR3 is TGTGCCAGCAGCTCTACCGGGACAGGGAGGTACGAGCAGTACTTC.

This clonotype was recorded many times. The chain employs TRBV7-9 and TRBJ1-4; D call uncertain. This CDR3 region has 13 residues. With 5 bases removed from V and 4 bases from J, the gap between germline ends came to 8 bases. Germline V gene lookup returns CDR1 SEHNR and CDR2 FQNEAQ (reference sequence). The chain's CDR3 is CASSAALNEKLFF. CDR3 in DNA: TGTGCCAGCAGCGCGGCCCTTAATGAAAAACTGTTTTTT.

Many counts were recorded for this clonotype. This chain uses TRBV18 with TRBJ1-2; D not resolved. V was shortened by 0 bases and J by 4 bases, with 12 bases between the two germline ends. Germline CDR1 is KGHSH and CDR2 is LQKENI. This CDR3 region has 15 residues. The CDR3 sequence is CASSPPGPEGYGYTF. CDR3 nucleotide sequence: TGTGCCAGCTCACCACCCGGGCCCGAGGGCTATGGCTACACCTTC.

This clonotype occurred many times. The chain combines TRBV10-3 with TRBJ1-1; the match to TRBD1 covers 9 bases. The CDR3 totals 16 residues. Per the germline V gene, CDR1 is ENHRY and CDR2 is SYGVKD. J gave up 0 bases and V 6 bases, and 8 bases lay outside the gene matches. The CDR3 nucleotides are TGTGCCATCAGGGCCGGGACAGGGTCTATGAACACTGAAGCTTTCTTT. Residues: CAIRAGTGSMNTEAFF.

This clonotype has a count of ten or more. This CDR3 reads CASKGGAGGIETQYF. The CDR3, as DNA: TGTGCCAGCAAAGGGGGCGCGGGAGGGATAGAGACCCAGTACTTC. This chain links TRBV6-1 with TRBJ2-5; 9 bases are shared with TRBD2. The CDR3 length is 15 residues. J lost 4 bases, V lost 7 bases, and 10 bases had no gene match. Per germline, CDR1 MNHNS and CDR2 SASEGT.

This clonotype was found once. This chain uses TRBV2 with TRBJ2-7, with TRBD1 matching over 12 bases. Germline lookup yields CDR1 SNHLY and CDR2 FYNNEI. The CDR3 runs to 16 residues. The ends lost 0 bases at V and 4 bases at J; junction bases unmatched: 4. The CDR3: CASSEAGTGGDYEQYV. The CDR3 region has the DNA TGTGCCAGCAGTGAAGCTGGGACAGGGGGCGATTACGAGCAGTACGTC.

This clonotype was seen repeatedly, ten times or more. This chain uses TRBV20-1 with TRBJ2-7; D unresolved. The V end was cut by 7 bases, the J end by 1 base, with 11 bases between. The CDR3 has 12 residues. CDR1 DFQATT and CDR2 SNEGSKA come from the germline V gene (reference sequence). CDR3 in DNA: TGCAGTGGGGCTAGTGGATCCTACGAGCAGTACTTC. It codes for CSGASGSYEQYF.

At least ten counts were recorded for this clonotype. This rearrangement joins TRBV11-3 to TRBJ1-1, with TRBD1 matching over 9 bases. From germline, CDR1 is SGHNT and CDR2 YENEEA. Trimming removed 5 bases from V and 3 bases from J; junction bases left unmatched: 7. CDR3 length equals 15 residues. CDR3 bases: TGTGCCAGCAGCGTCCACAGGGGGCTGGACACTGAAGCTTTCTTT. This encodes CASSVHRGLDTEAFF. Together with reference TRBV11-3 and TRBJ1-1, the CDR3 gives the full variable domain: EAGVVQSPRYKIIEKKQPVAFWCNPISGHNTLYWYLQNLGQGPELLIRYENEEAVDDSQLPKDRFSAERLKGVDSTLKIQPAELGDSAVYLCASSVHRGLDTEAFFGQGTRLTVV.

As for this clonotype: A far larger clone lies a single base away; this is likely a read error. V usage is TRBV3-1 and J usage is TRBJ2-7; D might be TRBD1 or TRBD2, each matching 5 bases. The CDR3 has 14 amino acids. Germline V gives CDR1 LGHDT, CDR2 YNNKEL (reference sequence). The CDR3 sequence is CAGSLDRGTGEQYF. Written as DNA, the CDR3 is TGTGCCGGCAGCTTAGATCGGGGCACAGGCGAGCAGTACTTC.

V usage is TRBV2 and J usage is TRBJ2-2; D is unclear. With 3 bases removed from V and 4 bases from J, the gap between germline ends came to 12 bases. Germline lookup yields CDR1 SNHLY and CDR2 FYNNEI. The CDR3 runs 15 residues. DNA for the CDR3: TGTGCCAGCAGTGAGTCTGGGTTTGGCACCGGGGAGCTGTTTTTT. This sequence encodes CASSESGFGTGELFF.

This clonotype has a count of ten or more. The CDR3 sequence: CSARDTVSYGYTF. The CDR3 nucleotides are TGCAGTGCTAGGGACACGGTTAGCTATGGCTACACCTTC. J is TRBJ1-2 and V is TRBV20-1, with D maybe TRBD1 (5 bases). The germline V gene has CDR1 DFQATT and CDR2 SNEGSKA (reference sequence). The CDR3 is 13 residues long. Trimming took off 3 bases at V and 4 bases at J, with 12 bases between the two ends.

There are many counts of this clonotype. The chain uses TRBV3-1 and TRBJ2-5; 8 bases align to TRBD2. Unmatched junction bases numbered 6, after V lost 4 bases and J lost 2 bases. Germline CDR1 is LGHDT and CDR2 is YNNKEL (reference sequence). This CDR3 comprises 15 residues. The CDR3 loop reads CASSLPGLGQETQYF. As DNA, the CDR3 is TGTGCCAGCAGCCTTCCGGGACTAGGACAAGAGACCCAGTACTTC.

This clonotype was observed at least ten times. The chain has TRBV11-2 and TRBJ1-4, with 8 positions matching TRBD1. Trimming cost V 5 bases and J 0 bases; bases outside gene matches: 5. The CDR3 sequence is 16 residues long. Germline assignment: CDR1 SGHAT and CDR2 FQNNGV. The CDR3 reads CASSRRDRTTNEKLFF. CDR3 in DNA: TGTGCCAGCAGCCGCCGGGACAGGACAACTAATGAAAAACTGTTTTTT.

This clonotype was detected only a few times. This could be a read error, since a much larger clone is one nucleotide away. The chain has TRBV27 and TRBJ2-1; D may be TRBD2 (6 bases). The ends were cut back, 5 bases at V and 12 bases at J, with 20 bases in the middle. The germline CDR1 and CDR2 sequences are MNHEY and SMNVEV (reference sequence). The CDR3 runs 14 residues. CDR3 sequence reads: CASSPSGGWGGQFF. The CDR3 DNA reads as TGTGCCAGCAGTCCCTCCGGGGGTTGGGGTGGGCAGTTCTTC.

Turning to this clonotype: This sequence may be a read error, since a much larger clone differs from it by one base. The chain links TRBV2 to TRBJ2-7, with D perhaps TRBD1 or TRBD2 (5 bases each). The CDR3 has 14 residues. The germline V gene encodes CDR1 SNHLY and CDR2 FYNNEI. V dropped 6 bases and J dropped 3 bases, with 15 bases sitting between them. This CDR3 is CASRKAGSRYEQYF. The CDR3 DNA is TGTGCCAGCAGGAAAGCAGGGAGCCGCTACGAGCAGTACTTC.

Ten or more counts support this clonotype. The chain has TRBV28 and TRBJ2-3, with TRBD2 identical over 7 bases. The CDR3 length is 17 residues. The V gene end was trimmed by 4 bases and the J gene end by 0 bases; junction bases not matched to a gene: 10. From germline, CDR1 is MDHEN and CDR2 SYDVKM. The CDR3 region is CASSSPVASGSTDTQYF. The DNA of the CDR3 is TGTGCCAGCAGTTCACCGGTCGCTAGCGGTAGCACAGATACGCAGTATTTT.

This clonotype was found many times. The chain uses TRBV24-1 and TRBJ2-1, with a possible D match to TRBD2 (6 bases). This CDR3 region has 14 residues. The germline V gene has CDR1 KGHDR and CDR2 SFDVKD. V lost 0 bases to trimming and J lost 9 bases, with 11 bases between them. The CDR3 sequence is CATSDLFGSSEQFF. The DNA of the CDR3 is TGTGCCACCAGTGATTTGTTCGGGAGCAGTGAGCAGTTCTTC.

This clonotype came up many times. The genes are TRBV18 and TRBJ2-7, with 8 nucleotides matching TRBD2. V shed 7 bases and J 5 bases; nucleotides not matched to a gene: 13. Germline V gene sequence: CDR1 KGHSH, CDR2 LQKENI. This CDR3 is built from 15 residues. The CDR3 region has the DNA TGTGCCAGCTGTACCGCTAGCGGGCTTGTCGACGAGCAGTACTTC. Translating it yields CASCTASGLVDEQYF.

The chain couples TRBV6-6 to TRBJ2-3; the match to TRBD2 covers 10 bases. The V gene end was trimmed by 0 bases and the J gene end by 4 bases; junction bases not matched to a gene: 19. The CDR3 runs 21 residues. Germline CDR1 MNHNY, CDR2 SVGAGI (reference sequence). The CDR3, as DNA: TGTGCCAGCAGTTACTCGAGAGTAAGCGGGAGGGTATACCTCTTAGCAGATACGCAGTATTTT. This gives the protein CASSYSRVSGRVYLLADTQYF.

This clonotype was seen at least ten times. This rearrangement joins TRBV27 to TRBJ2-3; 9 bases map to TRBD2. J was trimmed by 5 bases and V by 7 bases; bases with no gene match: 7. The CDR3 has 14 residues. CDR1 and CDR2 (germline): MNHEY, SMNVEV (reference sequence). CDR3 amino acids: CASTELAGLDTQYF. As DNA, the CDR3 is TGTGCCAGCACGGAGCTAGCGGGATTAGATACGCAGTATTTT.

This clonotype was picked up many times. The CDR3 DNA sequence: TGCAGTGGGGTGGGGGAGAGGGGCGAGCAGTACTTC. Translated: CSGVGERGEQYF. The rearrangement links TRBV20-1 to TRBJ2-7, with D possibly being TRBD1 or TRBD2 (5 bases each). CDR1 DFQATT and CDR2 SNEGSKA come from the germline V gene (reference sequence). V was pared by 7 bases and J by 6 bases, with 16 bases between. CDR3 length: 12 amino acids.

The J gene is TRBJ1-4, the V gene TRBV6-1, with TRBD1 matching 8 bases. This CDR3 has 15 amino acids. Germline V gives CDR1 MNHNS, CDR2 SASEGT. The J segment lost 5 bases and the V segment lost 2 bases, leaving 4 bases of the junction unmatched. This chain's CDR3 is CASSERDRQNEKLFF. In DNA form, the CDR3 reads TGTGCCAGCAGTGAACGGGACAGGCAAAATGAAAAACTGTTTTTT.

This clonotype was seen ten or more times. J is TRBJ2-5 and V is TRBV18; 7 positions match TRBD2. The CDR3 sequence is 14 residues long. Per the germline V gene, CDR1 is KGHSH and CDR2 is LQKENI. Germline trimming cut 3 bases from V and 1 base from J; bases unmatched to any gene: 2. CDR3 protein: CASSPGGSQETQYF. Here the CDR3 DNA reads TGTGCCAGCTCACCGGGCGGGAGCCAAGAGACCCAGTACTTC.

The chain carries TRBV4-1 and TRBJ1-5; D ambiguous. Germline V gives CDR1 MGHRA, CDR2 YSYEKL. Trimming removed 1 base at V and 0 bases at J, with 13 bases between. The CDR3 sequence is 17 residues long. Here the CDR3 reads CASSQGRGFYSNQPQHF. As DNA, the CDR3 is TGCGCCAGCAGCCAAGGACGGGGATTTTATAGCAATCAGCCCCAGCATTTT.

This clonotype was recorded once. This chain uses TRBV7-2 with TRBJ2-5, with TRBD1 as a possible D gene (5 bases). Germline CDR1 SGHTA, CDR2 FQGNSA. V dropped 1 base and J dropped 6 bases, with 15 bases sitting between them. The CDR3 has 15 residues. The CDR3: CASSLGIEKGQTQYF. In DNA, the CDR3 is TGTGCCAGCAGCTTAGGGATAGAGAAGGGGCAGACCCAGTACTTC.

In DNA form, the CDR3 reads TGTGCCAGCAGCTCACCGGGACAGATGAGCTCTGGAAACACCATATATTTT. As protein: CASSSPGQMSSGNTIYF. The V gene is TRBV5-5, the J gene TRBJ1-3; 7 positions match TRBD1. The junction had 9 bases not matched to a gene; V was cut back by 3 bases and J by 0 bases. The CDR3 spans 17 residues. Germline assignment: CDR1 SGHKS and CDR2 YYEKEE (reference sequence).

The chain is built from TRBV12-3 or TRBV12-4 and TRBJ2-5; 7 nucleotides align to TRBD2. The ends lost 4 bases at V and 2 bases at J; junction bases unmatched: 10. This CDR3 is built from 16 residues. The CDR3 loop is CASSWGGAGRQETQYF. CDR3 sequence (DNA): TGTGCCAGCAGTTGGGGGGGAGCCGGGAGGCAAGAGACCCAGTACTTC.

This clonotype was counted many times. The V gene is TRBV20-1, the J gene TRBJ2-1, with D possibly matching TRBD2 (5 bases). The V gene's germline CDR1 is DFQATT and CDR2 SNEGSKA (reference sequence). V lost 0 bases, J lost 0 bases, and 6 bases lay in between. CDR3 length: 14 residues. Written as DNA, the CDR3 is TGCAGTGCTAGAGATGCGGGCTCCTACAATGAGCAGTTCTTC. Translated: CSARDAGSYNEQFF.

About this clonotype: A far bigger clonotype differs at one base, so this is likely a read error. Because it lacks the conserved phenylalanine or tryptophan at the end, this CDR3 is likely a read error. V is TRBV5-5 and J is TRBJ2-7; D uncertain. CDR3 length equals 14 residues. V lost 4 bases and J 2 bases, leaving 13 bases between the germline ends. Germline V gives CDR1 SGHKS, CDR2 YYEKEE (reference sequence). The CDR3 protein is CASSVGGSTYEQYL. DNA of the CDR3: TGTGCCAGCAGCGTAGGTGGTAGTACCTACGAGCAGTACTTG.

This clonotype was observed many times. The junction departs from germline at one end; a sequencing error may be responsible. DNA for the CDR3: TGTGCCAGCAGCCTAGAAGGGACGCGGGGAGATACGCAGTATTTT. This sequence encodes CASSLEGTRGDTQYF. The V and J genes are TRBV11-2 and TRBJ2-3; D is perhaps TRBD2 (6 bases). This CDR3 contains 15 residues. The germline V gene encodes CDR1 SGHAT and CDR2 FQNNGV.